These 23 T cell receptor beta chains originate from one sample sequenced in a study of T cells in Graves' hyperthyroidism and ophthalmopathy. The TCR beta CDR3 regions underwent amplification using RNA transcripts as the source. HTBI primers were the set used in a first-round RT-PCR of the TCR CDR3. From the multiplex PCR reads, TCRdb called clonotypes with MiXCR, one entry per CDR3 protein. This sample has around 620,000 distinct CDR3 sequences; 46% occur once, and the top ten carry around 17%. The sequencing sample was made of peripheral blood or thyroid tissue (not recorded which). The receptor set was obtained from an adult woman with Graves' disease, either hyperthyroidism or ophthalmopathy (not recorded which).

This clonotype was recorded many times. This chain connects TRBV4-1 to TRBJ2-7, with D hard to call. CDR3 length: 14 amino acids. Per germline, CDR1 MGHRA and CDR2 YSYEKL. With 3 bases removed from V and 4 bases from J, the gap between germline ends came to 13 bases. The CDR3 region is CASSQPETAYEQYF. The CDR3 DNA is TGCGCCAGCAGCCAGCCGGAGACGGCGTACGAGCAGTACTTC.

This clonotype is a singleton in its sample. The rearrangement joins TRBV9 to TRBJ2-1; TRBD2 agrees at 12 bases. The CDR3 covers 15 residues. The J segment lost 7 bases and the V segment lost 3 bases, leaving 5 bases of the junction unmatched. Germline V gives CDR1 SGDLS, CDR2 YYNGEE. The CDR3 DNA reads TGTGCCAGCAGCGCGACTAGCGGGAGAACAAATGAGCAGTTCTTC. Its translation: CASSATSGRTNEQFF.

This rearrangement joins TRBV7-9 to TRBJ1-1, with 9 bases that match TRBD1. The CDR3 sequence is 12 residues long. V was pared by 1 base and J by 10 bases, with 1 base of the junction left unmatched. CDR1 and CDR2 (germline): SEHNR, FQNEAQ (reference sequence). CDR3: CASSLGDRAAFF. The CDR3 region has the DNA TGTGCCAGCAGCTTAGGGGACAGGGCAGCTTTCTTT.

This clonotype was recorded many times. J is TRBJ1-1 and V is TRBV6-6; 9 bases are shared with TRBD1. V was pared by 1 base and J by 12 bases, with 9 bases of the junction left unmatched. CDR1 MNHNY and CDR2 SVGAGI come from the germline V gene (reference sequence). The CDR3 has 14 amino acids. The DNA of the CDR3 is TGTGCCAGCAGTTACTTATCACAGGGGGCGCCTTCTTTCTTT. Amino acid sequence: CASSYLSQGAPSFF.

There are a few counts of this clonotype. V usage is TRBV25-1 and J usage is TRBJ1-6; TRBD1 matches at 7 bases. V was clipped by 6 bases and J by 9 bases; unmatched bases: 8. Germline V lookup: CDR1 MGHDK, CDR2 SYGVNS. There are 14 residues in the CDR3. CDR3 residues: CASRNTGEGSPLHF. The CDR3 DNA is TGTGCCAGCAGGAACACAGGGGAAGGTTCACCCCTCCACTTT.

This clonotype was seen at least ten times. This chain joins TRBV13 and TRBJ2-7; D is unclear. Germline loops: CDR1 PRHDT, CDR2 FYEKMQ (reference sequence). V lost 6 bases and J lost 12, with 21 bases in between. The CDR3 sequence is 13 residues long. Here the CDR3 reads CASSSTLPGGTYF. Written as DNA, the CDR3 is TGTGCCAGCAGTTCAACACTACCAGGTGGAACGTACTTC.

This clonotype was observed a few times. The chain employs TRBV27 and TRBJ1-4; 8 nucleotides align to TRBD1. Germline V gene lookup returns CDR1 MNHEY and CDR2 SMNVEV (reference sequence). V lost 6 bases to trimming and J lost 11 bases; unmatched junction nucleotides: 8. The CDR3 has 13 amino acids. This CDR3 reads CASRPTGEGKLFF. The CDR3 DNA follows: TGTGCCAGCAGGCCGACAGGGGAGGGGAAACTGTTTTTT.

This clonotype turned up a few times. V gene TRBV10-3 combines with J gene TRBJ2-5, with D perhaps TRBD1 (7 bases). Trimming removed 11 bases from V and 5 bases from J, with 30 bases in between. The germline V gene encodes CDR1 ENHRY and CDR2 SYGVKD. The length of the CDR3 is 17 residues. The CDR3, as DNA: TGTGCCTCCTGGACAGGTCTTATGGAGGGGATGATGGAGACCCAGTACTTC. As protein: CASWTGLMEGMMETQYF.

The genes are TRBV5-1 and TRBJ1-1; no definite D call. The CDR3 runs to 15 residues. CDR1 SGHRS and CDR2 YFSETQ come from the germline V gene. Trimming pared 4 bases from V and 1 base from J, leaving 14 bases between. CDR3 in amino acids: CASSGRGRQNTEAFF. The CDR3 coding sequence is TGCGCCAGCAGCGGACGTGGGCGGCAGAACACTGAAGCTTTCTTT.

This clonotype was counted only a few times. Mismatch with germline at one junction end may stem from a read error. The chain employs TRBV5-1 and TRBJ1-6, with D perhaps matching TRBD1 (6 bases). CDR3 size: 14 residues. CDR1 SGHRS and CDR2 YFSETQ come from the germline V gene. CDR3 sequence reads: CASSSDRANSPLHF. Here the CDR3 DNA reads TGTGCCAGCAGTTCGGACAGAGCAAATTCACCCCTCCACTTT.

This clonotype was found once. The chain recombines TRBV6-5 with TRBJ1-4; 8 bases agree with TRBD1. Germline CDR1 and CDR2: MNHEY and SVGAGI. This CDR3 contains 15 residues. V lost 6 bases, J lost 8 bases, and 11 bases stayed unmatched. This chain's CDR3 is CASRLLGQGMEKLFF. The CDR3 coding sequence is TGTGCCAGCAGGTTACTCGGACAGGGCATGGAAAAACTGTTTTTT.

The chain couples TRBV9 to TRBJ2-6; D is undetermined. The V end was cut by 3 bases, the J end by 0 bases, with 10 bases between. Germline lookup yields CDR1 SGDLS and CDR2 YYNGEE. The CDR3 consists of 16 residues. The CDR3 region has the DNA TGTGCCAGCAGCGCCACCCGTTCCTCTGGGGCCAACGTCCTGACTTTC. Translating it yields CASSATRSSGANVLTF.

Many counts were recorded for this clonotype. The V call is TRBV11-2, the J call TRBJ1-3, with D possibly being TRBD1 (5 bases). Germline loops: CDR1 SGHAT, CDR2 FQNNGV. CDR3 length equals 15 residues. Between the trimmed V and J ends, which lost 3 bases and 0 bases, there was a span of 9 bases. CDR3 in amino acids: CASSFRGLSGNTIYF. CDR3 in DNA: TGTGCCAGCAGCTTTCGGGGCCTCTCTGGAAACACCATATATTTT.

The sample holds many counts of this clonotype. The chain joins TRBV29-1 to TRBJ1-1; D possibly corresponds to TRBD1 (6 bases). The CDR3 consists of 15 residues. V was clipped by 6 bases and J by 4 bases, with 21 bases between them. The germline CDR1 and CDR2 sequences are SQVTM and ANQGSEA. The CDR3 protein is CSVYGGLVSITEAFF. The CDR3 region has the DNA TGCAGCGTATATGGGGGGCTAGTATCGATCACTGAAGCTTTCTTT.

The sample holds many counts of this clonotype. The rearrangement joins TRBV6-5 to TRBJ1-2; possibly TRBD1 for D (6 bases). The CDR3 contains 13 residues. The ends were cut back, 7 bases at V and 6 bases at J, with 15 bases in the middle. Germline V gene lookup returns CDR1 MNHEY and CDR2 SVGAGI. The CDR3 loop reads CASTPDRSHGYTF. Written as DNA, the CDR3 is TGTGCCAGCACCCCAGACAGGAGCCATGGCTACACCTTC.

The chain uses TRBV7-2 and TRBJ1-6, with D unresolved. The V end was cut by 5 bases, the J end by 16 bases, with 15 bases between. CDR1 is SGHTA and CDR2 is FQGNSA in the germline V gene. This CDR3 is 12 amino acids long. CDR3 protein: CASSQTPDSLHF. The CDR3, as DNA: TGTGCCAGCAGCCAAACCCCCGATAGTCTCCACTTT.

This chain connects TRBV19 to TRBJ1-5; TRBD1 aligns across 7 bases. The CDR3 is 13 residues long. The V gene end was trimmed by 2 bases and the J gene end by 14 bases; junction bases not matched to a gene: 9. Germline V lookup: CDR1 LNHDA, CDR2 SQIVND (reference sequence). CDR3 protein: CASSITGAANEHF. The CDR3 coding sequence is TGTGCCAGTAGTATAACAGGGGCGGCGAACGAGCATTTT.

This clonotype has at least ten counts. This chain's CDR3 is CASSPDPQGTGANVLTF. In DNA form, the CDR3 reads TGCGCCAGCAGCCCCGATCCGCAGGGAACTGGGGCCAACGTCCTGACTTTC. This chain uses TRBV5-1 with TRBJ2-6; the D gene is possibly TRBD1 (5 bases). CDR3 length: 17 amino acids. Trimming cost V 4 bases and J 2 bases, with 16 bases left between them. CDR1 and CDR2 from the germline V gene are SGHRS and YFSETQ.

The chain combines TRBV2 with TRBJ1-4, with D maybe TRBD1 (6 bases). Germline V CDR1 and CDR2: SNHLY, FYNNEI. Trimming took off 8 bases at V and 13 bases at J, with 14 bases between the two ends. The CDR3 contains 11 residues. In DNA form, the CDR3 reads TGTGCCAGCTCCCGGACAGCTGTACTGTTTTTT. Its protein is CASSRTAVLFF.

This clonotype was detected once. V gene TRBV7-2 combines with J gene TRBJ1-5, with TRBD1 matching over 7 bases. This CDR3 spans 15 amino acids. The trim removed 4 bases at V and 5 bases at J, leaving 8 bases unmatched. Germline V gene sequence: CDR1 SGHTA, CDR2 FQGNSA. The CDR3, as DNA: TGTGCCAGCAGCTGGCAACAGGGGATGGATCAGCCCCAGCATTTT. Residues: CASSWQQGMDQPQHF.

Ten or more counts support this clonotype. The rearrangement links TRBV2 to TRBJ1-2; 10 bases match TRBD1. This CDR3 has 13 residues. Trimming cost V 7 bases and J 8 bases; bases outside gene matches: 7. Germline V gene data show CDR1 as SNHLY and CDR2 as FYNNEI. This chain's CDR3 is CASTTGQGDGYTF. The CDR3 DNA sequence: TGTGCCAGCACCACTGGACAGGGGGACGGCTACACCTTC. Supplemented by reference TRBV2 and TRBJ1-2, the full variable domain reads EPEVTQTPSHQVTQMGQEVILRCVPISNHLYFYWYRQILGQKVEFLVSFYNNEISEKSEIFDDQFSVERPDGSNFTLKIRSTKLEDSAMYFCASTTGQGDGYTFGSGTRLTVV.

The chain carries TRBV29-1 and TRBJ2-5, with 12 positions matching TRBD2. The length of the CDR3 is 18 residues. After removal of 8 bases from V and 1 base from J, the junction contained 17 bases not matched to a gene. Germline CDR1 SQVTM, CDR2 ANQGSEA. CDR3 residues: CSLVAETSGSGGQETQYF. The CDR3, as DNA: TGCAGCTTAGTCGCTGAGACTAGCGGGAGTGGGGGCCAAGAGACCCAGTACTTC.

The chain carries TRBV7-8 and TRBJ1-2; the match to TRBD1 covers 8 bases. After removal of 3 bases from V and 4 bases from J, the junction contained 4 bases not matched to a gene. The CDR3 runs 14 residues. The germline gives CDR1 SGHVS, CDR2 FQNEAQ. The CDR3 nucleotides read TGTGCCAGCAGCTTGGACAGGGCTCCCTATGGCTACACCTTC. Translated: CASSLDRAPYGYTF.